This T cell receptor beta chain originates from a study of cytomegalovirus exposure and HLA in healthy donors. There are a few counts of this clone. Its specificity is not known. A multiplex PCR was run with 60 Vbeta primers and 13 Jbeta primers. In the original analysis: Per a later analysis, the number of unique TCR beta chains was roughly 80 million, of which 8.5 million to 11 million were shared. The method was immunoSEQ multiplex PCR; TCRdb's version includes in-frame clones alone and lacks a portion of them. V and J calls plus clone size are reproduced from that table; the DNA served to infer D and trimming. This sample has approximately 110,000 clones; roughly 70% occur once, and the top ten carry 11%. CDR1 MNHNS and CDR2 SASEGT come from the germline V gene. V was trimmed by 0 bases and J by 7 bases, leaving 12 bases between them. The CDR3 covers 15 residues. Study-wide points: In a later analysis, V- and J-gene trimming of beta chains associated with a DCLRE1C missense variant, replicated independently. A few of the chains that were CMV-associated were confirmed in vitro to be specific for CMV antigens. Prediction of most subjects' HLA-A and HLA-B alleles by TCR beta sequences was reportedly accurate.

This clonotype was sampled from a man aged 35-49 years in good health and CMV-seropositive. The sequencing sample was made of PBMCs. The V gene is TRBV6-1, the J gene TRBJ2-2; D might be TRBD2 (5 bases). The CDR3 bases are TGTGCCAGCAGTGAAGCGAGCGATGGAGGCGGGGAGCTGTTTTTT. This translates into CASSEASDGGGELFF.